This T cell receptor beta chain was sequenced for a study of control samples from healthy donors and cancer patients (dated by TCRdb to the early 2020s). Spanning cysteine to phenylalanine, the CDR3 consists of 15 amino acids. Of the read, only the CDR3 DNA is kept; its 45 bases are in frame from base 1. Compared with germline, V lacks 0 bases and J lacks 6 bases; bases without a gene match: 1. CDR1 and CDR2 are drawn from the germline V gene: SGHTS, YDEGEE. This clone was detected once. What antigen it recognizes has not been identified. Base qualities are not at hand, and no much larger clone is one base apart. Libraries came from the immunoSEQ multiplex PCR assay. TCRdb provides this immuneACCESS table in a form limited to in-frame rearrangements. Some clones are lacking; in checked studies, under half of them reflect an unresolved V gene, and why the rest are absent is not known. Present in this sample are 100,000 to 150,000 clones, under 90% of which were seen just once. Of the sample, about 7.9% is held by the ten largest clones.

The sequenced material came from PBMCs. The receptor chain draws on TRBV5-8 and TRBJ2-4, with 12 bases in between that match TRBD2. The sequence was obtained from a man between 45 and 60 years old with head and neck cancer. The CDR3 has the sequence CASSLVGLAGNIQYF. The DNA reads as follows: TGTGCCAGCAGCTTGGTGGGACTAGCGGGAAACATTCAGTACTTC.